The next 2 T cell receptor beta chains were all read from a single sample in a study of blood T cell repertoires in COVID-19. Generated by immunoSEQ multiplex PCR, the TCRdb table keeps only in-frame clones and is missing some. The repertoire holds some 68,000 clones, with roughly 87% as singletons. The sample comprised peripheral blood. Receptors originate from a man aged 50 to 60 with COVID-19, enrolled during active disease.

The chain recombines TRBV7-2 with TRBJ1-1; TRBD1 agrees at 7 bases. CDR3 length equals 15 residues. Trimming cost V 5 bases and J 0 bases; bases outside gene matches: 6. CDR1 and CDR2 from the germline V gene are SGHTA and FQGNSA. The chain's CDR3 is CASSPRDSMNTEAFF. The CDR3 bases are TGTGCCAGCAGCCCCCGGGACAGCATGAACACTGAAGCTTTCTTT.

Only one count was recorded for this clone. V and J are TRBV4-1 and TRBJ1-6, with D possibly matching TRBD1 (6 bases). V lost 0 bases and J 7 bases, leaving 16 bases between the germline ends. The CDR3 is 17 residues long. Germline V gives CDR1 MGHRA, CDR2 YSYEKL. The CDR3 DNA reads as TGCGCCAGCAGCCAAGAGCCCCCAGAGGGGGTCAATTCACCCCTCCACTTT. It translates to CASSQEPPEGVNSPLHF.